Detailed here is one TCR beta chain. Its specific antigen is unknown. Per-base quality was not reported, and no clone a single base away is much larger than it. These data belong to a study of blood T cells in healthy people across ages (dated by TCRdb to between 2014 and 2016). As for the study more broadly: In model experiments, template switching captured roughly one uniquely barcoded TCR beta cDNA molecule for every two T cells. Using deep sequencing normalized with unique cDNA molecular identifiers, the study measured how TCR beta repertoire diversity changes with age. The donors were split into four age groups: young (average approximately 16 years), middle-aged (about 40), aged (approximately 59) and long-lived (roughly 86). To avoid experimental bias, donors of different ages were spread randomly across the sequencing lanes. Using the same blood draw, the study looked at two additional independent replicas of 1 million unique cDNA reads for two donors, one aged 18 to 29 and the other aged 80 or older.

A distance of 17 bases separates the germline ends of V and J, which lose 8 bases and 0 bases respectively. Its CDR3 holds 14 amino acids, cysteine through phenylalanine. Only CDR3 DNA is held: 42 bases, read in frame from base 1. CDR1 and CDR2 are read off the germline V gene as SQVTM and ANQGSEA. What the work shows at the level of the full study, not this receptor alone: Compared with the aged group, the long-lived group had more naive CD4+ T cells, fewer expanded clones and increased TCR diversity, a pattern suggesting age selection. Because donor CMV infection status was unknown, age-related changes in expanded clonotypes were potentially confounded. Estimates of total diversity from one million sequenced T cells were regarded as lower bounds and underestimates. As age increased, observed TCR beta diversity per million T cells dropped in a roughly linear way, and a significant reduction was already evident by age roughly 40. Bulk unsorted PBMC profiling prevented conclusive comparison of naive and antigen-experienced compartments. Observed TCR beta diversity correlated strongly with the percentage of naive T cells measured by flow cytometry.

The roughly 39 donors, aged about 6 to 95 years, were systemically healthy Caucasian individuals from Russia. Ten milliliters of peripheral blood were collected from each donor into EDTA-treated Vacutainer tubes. Ficoll-Paque density-gradient centrifugation was used to isolate PBMCs, with at least 6 million per sample. Total RNA was extracted from PBMCs with Trizol reagent, with at least 5.5 micrograms obtained per sample. The percentages of naive CD45RAhigh/CD27high T cells were determined by flow cytometry on a PBMC aliquot from every donor. Libraries were prepared through 5' RACE. A second roughly 6 to 11 cycle PCR used a sample-barcoded 5' primer and a J-beta primer mix. Each TCR beta cDNA molecule received a unique molecular identifier from a template-switch 5' adaptor carrying 12 random nucleotides. Each sample yielded at least 3 million CDR3-containing paired-end reads. All of the RNA was converted into first-strand cDNA using the Mint cDNA synthesis kit, with a TRBC-specific oligonucleotide serving as the primer. Following uracil-DNA glycosylase treatment, a first 18-cycle PCR with universal primers M1SS and BC2_uni_R was performed on all cDNA. As for the original processing: Normalization of each sample was performed by random selection of 1 million high-quality reads, each carrying a distinct molecular identifier. Instead of being binned into consensus sequences, reads with shared molecular identifiers were discarded. MiTCR, set to a Q25 quality threshold and the strictest error-elimination algorithm, was used for CDR3 identification, clonotype clustering and error correction. A nonparametric unseen species model with Euler transformation was used to estimate a lower bound on total TCR beta diversity. TCRdb handled the public reads itself, with Q25 trimming in fastp and clone calling in MiXCR, and kept productive beta chains. CDR3 protein sequences are deduplicated, and each keeps its most common genes and DNA. Here the V and J calls rest on TCRdb's processing, not on the authors' analysis. The sample has around 1,800,000 distinct CDR3 sequences on record, roughly two fifths of them singletons. In total, the top ten clones hold 23% of the sample.

The sequence links TRBV29-1 to TRBJ2-7, with a weak D call of TRBD2 (5 bases match). Sequenced: blood. The sequence was collected from a human donor in good health. The sequenced DNA: TGCAGCATTGTGGAGGCTACCAGCTCCTACGAGCAGTACTTC. This gives the protein CSIVEATSSYEQYF.